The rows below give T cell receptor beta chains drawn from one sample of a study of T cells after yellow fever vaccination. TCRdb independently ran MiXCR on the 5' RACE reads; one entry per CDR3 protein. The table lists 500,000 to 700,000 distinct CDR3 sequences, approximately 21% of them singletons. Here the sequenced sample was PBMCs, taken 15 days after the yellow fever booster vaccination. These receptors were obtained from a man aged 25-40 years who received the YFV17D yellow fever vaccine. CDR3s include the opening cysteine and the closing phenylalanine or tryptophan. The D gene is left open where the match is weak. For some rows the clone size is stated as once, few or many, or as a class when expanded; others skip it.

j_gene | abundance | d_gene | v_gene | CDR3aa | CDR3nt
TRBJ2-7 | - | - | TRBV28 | CASSSWRVSYEQYF | TGTGCCAGCAGTTCTTGGAGGGTATCCTACGAGCAGTACTTC
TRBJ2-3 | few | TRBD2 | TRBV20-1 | CSANVREGSDTQYF | TGCAGTGCTAATGTACGGGAGGGGTCGGATACGCAGTATTTT
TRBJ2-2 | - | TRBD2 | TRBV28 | CASGVASGSETGELFF | TGTGCCAGCGGCGTGGCTAGCGGGAGTGAAACCGGGGAGCTGTTTTTT
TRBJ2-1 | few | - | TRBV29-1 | CSASDLEQFF | TGCAGCGCCTCGGACTTAGAGCAGTTCTTC
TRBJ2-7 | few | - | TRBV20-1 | CSASRAVFYEQYF | TGCAGTGCTAGTAGGGCAGTCTTCTACGAGCAGTACTTC
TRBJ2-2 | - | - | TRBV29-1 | CSVVISPGTGELFF | TGCAGCGTGGTTATATCCCCGGGCACCGGGGAGCTGTTTTTT
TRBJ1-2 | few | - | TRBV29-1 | CSVEDWVHGYTF | TGCAGCGTTGAAGATTGGGTACATGGCTACACCTTC
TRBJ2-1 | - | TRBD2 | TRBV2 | CASRRLAGSDNEQFF | TGTGCCAGCAGACGACTAGCGGGAAGTGACAATGAGCAGTTCTTC
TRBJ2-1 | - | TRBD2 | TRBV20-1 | CSARPPAGGVYNEQFF | TGCAGTGCCCGACCCCCTGCGGGAGGGGTTTACAATGAGCAGTTCTTC
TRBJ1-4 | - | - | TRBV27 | CASSFRGNEKLFF | TGTGCCAGCAGTTTCCGGGGTAATGAAAAACTGTTTTTT
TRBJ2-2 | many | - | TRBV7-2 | CASSESWARRELFF | TGTGCCAGCAGCGAAAGCTGGGCACGTCGAGAGCTGTTTTTT
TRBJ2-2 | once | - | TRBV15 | CATSRDRAGHTGELFF | TGTGCCACCAGCAGAGACCGGGCGGGTCACACCGGGGAGCTGTTTTTT
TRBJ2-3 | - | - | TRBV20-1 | CSAREVTDTQYF | TGCAGTGCTAGAGAAGTAACAGATACGCAGTATTTT
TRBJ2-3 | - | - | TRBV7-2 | CASSSRWANTQYF | TGTGCCAGCAGCTCCCGTTGGGCGAATACGCAGTATTTT
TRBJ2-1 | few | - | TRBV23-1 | CASRRSETYYNEQFF | TGCGCCAGCCGCCGTAGCGAGACATACTACAATGAGCAGTTCTTC